The clone carrying this T cell receptor (beta chain) was counted a few times. Antigen: not known. The data were taken from a study of cytomegalovirus exposure and HLA in healthy donors. Study findings and constraints: It has been reported that TCR beta sequences accurately predicted the HLA-A and HLA-B alleles of most subjects.

In the PCR, 60 Vbeta and 13 Jbeta primers were used. This table comes from immunoSEQ multiplex PCR, and its TCRdb copy is limited to in-frame clones, with some not included. The repertoire holds some 140,000 clones, over 75% seen once, with under 1.5% in the top ten. This clonotype was obtained from a man aged 45-65 years in good health and CMV-seronegative. The sequenced sample was PBMCs.

CDR3: CASSTQTGGQETQYF. The CDR3 region has the DNA TGTGCCAGTAGTACCCAGACAGGGGGCCAGGAGACCCAGTACTTC. The gene calls are TRBV19 and TRBJ2-5; 10 bases are shared with TRBD1. The CDR3 has 15 residues. With V trimmed by 4 bases and J by 5 bases, 7 bases remained unmatched. CDR1 LNHDA and CDR2 SQIVND come from the germline V gene (reference sequence).